This passage covers 21 T cell receptor beta chains from one sample sequenced in a study of control samples from healthy donors and cancer patients. TCRdb's table, derived via immunoSEQ multiplex PCR, lists solely in-frame clones and lacks some. The sample has 130,000 or so clones; 90% are singletons. Sequencing input: blood. These receptors all stem from a man aged 35 to 55 in good health.

The V and J genes are TRBV11-2 and TRBJ1-1; D not resolved. This CDR3 is built from 13 residues. The V end was cut by 3 bases, the J end by 4 bases, with 9 bases between. Germline CDR1 reads SGHAT; CDR2 reads FQNNGV. The CDR3 spells CASSFNRGTEAFF. CDR3 nucleotide sequence: TGTGCCAGCAGCTTTAACCGTGGCACTGAAGCTTTCTTT.

The chain couples TRBV7-2 to TRBJ2-5, with 7 bases fitting TRBD2. The V gene end was trimmed by 5 bases and the J gene end by 4 bases; junction bases not matched to a gene: 4. CDR1 is SGHTA and CDR2 is FQGNSA in the germline V gene. The CDR3 is 13 amino acids. The CDR3 is CASSPSGGETQYF. The CDR3 DNA reads as TGTGCCAGCAGCCCCTCGGGGGGAGAGACCCAGTACTTC.

This clone was recorded once. The chain is built from TRBV30 and TRBJ2-2, with D unresolved. Trimming removed 5 bases at V and 1 base at J, with 11 bases between. The CDR3 runs to 14 residues. Germline CDR1 and CDR2: GTSNPN and SVGIG (reference sequence). Here the CDR3 DNA reads TGTGCCTGGCGCAGGAACGGGAACACCGGGGAGCTGTTTTTT. Encoded protein: CAWRRNGNTGELFF.

This clone was counted a single time. J is TRBJ2-1 and V is TRBV29-1, with TRBD1 matching over 7 bases. The germline V gene has CDR1 SQVTM and CDR2 ANQGSEA. The J segment lost 14 bases and the V segment lost 6 bases, leaving 16 bases of the junction unmatched. The CDR3 length is 13 residues. CDR3 sequence reads: CSVQQGSAALEFF. The CDR3 DNA reads TGCAGCGTACAACAGGGGTCGGCGGCGCTGGAGTTCTTC.

The chain joins TRBV18 to TRBJ1-5; D uncertain. CDR3 length equals 17 residues. From germline, CDR1 is KGHSH and CDR2 LQKENI. V lost 5 bases, J lost 3 bases, and 20 bases lay in between. The DNA for the CDR3 is TGTGCCAGCTCAAACACCTCGACGAGACGGTTCAATCAGCCCCAGCATTTT. Protein: CASSNTSTRRFNQPQHF.

V is TRBV7-9 and J is TRBJ1-2, with 8 bases that match TRBD1. Trimming at V came to 1 base and at J to 8 bases, leaving 3 bases not matched to a gene. Germline CDR1 is SEHNR and CDR2 is FQNEAQ (reference sequence). The CDR3 runs 13 residues. DNA of the CDR3: TGTGCCAGCAGCTTAGGGACAGGGAAAGGCTACACCTTC. Translated: CASSLGTGKGYTF.

This sequence joins TRBV10-2 and TRBJ1-4; no definite D call. V dropped 7 bases and J dropped 5 bases, with 5 bases sitting between them. CDR1 and CDR2 from the germline V gene are WSHSY and SAAADI. The CDR3 spans 11 residues. The CDR3 DNA reads TGCGCCAGCACTACGAATGAAAAACTGTTTTTT. Its protein is CASTTNEKLFF.

The chain employs TRBV28 and TRBJ1-2, with a tentative D call TRBD1 (5 bases). V was pared by 2 bases and J by 4 bases, with 11 bases between. This CDR3 comprises 14 residues. The germline V gene has CDR1 MDHEN and CDR2 SYDVKM. The CDR3 coding sequence is TGTGCCAGCAGTTTAAATAGGGGTGGCTATGGCTACACCTTC. Translating gives CASSLNRGGYGYTF.

The chain employs TRBV30 and TRBJ1-1; D gene ambiguous. CDR3 length equals 10 residues. Germline CDR1 reads GTSNPN; CDR2 reads SVGIG (reference sequence). Deletions cut 3 bases from V and 5 bases from J, with 4 bases between. Written as DNA, the CDR3 is TGTGCCTGGAGCGGGACTGAAGCTTTCTTT. Amino acids: CAWSGTEAFF.

This clone was recorded a few times. The gene calls are TRBV7-6 and TRBJ1-6; 9 bases fit TRBD1. The CDR3 is 18 amino acids. The germline gives CDR1 SGHVS, CDR2 FNYEAQ. The junction had 12 bases not matched to a gene; V was cut back by 5 bases and J by 4 bases. CDR3 region: CASSPVRDRANYNSPLHF. Written as DNA, the CDR3 is TGTGCCAGCAGCCCGGTTCGGGACAGGGCCAATTATAATTCACCCCTCCACTTT. Full variable domain (rest looked up from reference TRBV7-6 and TRBJ1-6): GAGVSQSPRYKVTKRGQDVALRCDPISGHVSLYWYRQALGQGPEFLTYFNYEAQQDKSGLPNDRFSAERPEGSISTLTIQRTEQRDSAMYRCASSPVRDRANYNSPLHFGNGTRLTVT.

This chain connects TRBV6-5 to TRBJ2-5, with D tentatively TRBD1 or TRBD2 (6 bases each). Deletions cut 2 bases from V and 9 bases from J, with 16 bases between. The CDR3 sequence is 14 residues long. Germline CDR1 reads MNHEY; CDR2 reads SVGAGI. The CDR3 spells CASSYVDRPGAQYF. The CDR3 nucleotides read TGTGCCAGCAGTTACGTTGACAGGCCGGGGGCCCAGTACTTC.

This chain uses TRBV6-5 with TRBJ2-1, with a weak D call TRBD1 (5 bases). V shed 6 bases and J shed 3 bases, with 15 bases lying between them. The germline gives CDR1 MNHEY, CDR2 SVGAGI. The CDR3 extends over 15 amino acids. CDR3 sequence reads: CASRATVGNYNEQFF. In DNA form, the CDR3 reads TGTGCCAGCAGAGCGACAGTGGGGAACTACAATGAGCAGTTCTTC.

This clone was detected only a few times. The sample contains more than one DNA sequence encoding this CDR3. The rearrangement uses TRBV3-1 (or the pseudogene TRBV3-2) and TRBJ2-3, with D perhaps matching TRBD1 (5 bases). Per germline, CDR1 LGHDT and CDR2 YNNKEL (reference sequence). V lost 1 base, J lost 4 bases, and 9 bases lay in between. CDR3 size: 14 residues. The CDR3 here is CASSQAQGADTQYF. The CDR3 nucleotides read TGTGCCAGCAGCCAAGCTCAGGGTGCAGATACGCAGTATTTT.

The chain employs TRBV6-5 and TRBJ2-1; TRBD1 might be the D (5 bases). Germline assignment: CDR1 MNHEY and CDR2 SVGAGI. This CDR3 has 15 amino acids. V was shortened by 6 bases and J by 3 bases, with 15 bases between the two germline ends. Here the CDR3 reads CASSYRQTLYNEQFF. As DNA, the CDR3 is TGTGCCAGCAGCTATCGACAGACCCTCTACAATGAGCAGTTCTTC.

The chain has TRBV23-1 and TRBJ2-5; 10 bases line up with TRBD2. TRBV23-1 is given ORF status, its function remaining uncertain. The CDR3 has 18 residues. V trimming: 2 bases; J trimming: 2 bases; junction bases outside the gene matches: 11. CDR3 bases: TGCGCCAGCAGTCAACCGAAACGAGTAGCGGGGGGTCAAGAGACCCAGTACTTC. Protein product: CASSQPKRVAGGQETQYF.

The J gene is TRBJ1-1, the V gene TRBV5-1; no clear D. V gave up 1 base and J gave up 5 bases, with 9 bases separating them. There are 13 residues in the CDR3. Per the germline V gene, CDR1 is SGHRS and CDR2 is YFSETQ. DNA of the CDR3: TGCGCCAGCAGCTTGCCGGGGAAGACTGAAGCTTTCTTT. Protein sequence: CASSLPGKTEAFF.

Here the CDR3 reads CASSLGNQPQHF. The CDR3 coding sequence is TGTGCCAGCAGCCTGGGGAACCAGCCCCAGCATTTT. The chain employs TRBV12-3 or TRBV12-4 and TRBJ1-5; D remains unclear. Trimming pared 6 bases from V and 7 bases from J, leaving 10 bases between. There are 12 residues in the CDR3.

V is TRBV11-3 and J is TRBJ2-5, with TRBD2 matching 11 bases. The CDR3 has 19 residues. CDR1 is SGHNT and CDR2 is YENEEA in the germline V gene. Losses at the gene ends were 0 bases for V and 4 bases for J; bases not matched to a gene: 13. The CDR3 coding sequence is TGTGCCAGCAGCTTAGATCGGCCTAGCGGGGGGCGCTTAACAGAGACCCAGTACTTC. Translated: CASSLDRPSGGRLTETQYF.

CDR3 nucleotides: TGTGCCAGCAGCGCGGGACAGGGAAACACTGAAGCTTTCTTT. Translating it yields CASSAGQGNTEAFF. The chain links TRBV7-9 to TRBJ1-1; 9 bases map to TRBD1. The V and J ends lost 5 bases and 2 bases, in that order; junction bases with no gene match: 3. The CDR3 is made up of 14 amino acids. CDR1 is SEHNR and CDR2 is FQNEAQ in the germline V gene (reference sequence). Full variable domain (rest looked up from reference TRBV7-9 and TRBJ1-1): DTGVSQNPRHKITKRGQNVTFRCDPISEHNRLYWYRQTLGQGPEFLTYFQNEAQLEKSRLLSDRFSAERPKGSFSTLEIQRTEQGDSAMYLCASSAGQGNTEAFFGQGTRLTVV.

The gene calls are TRBV12-2 and TRBJ1-4; the table's TRBD1 call for D was not verified on the DNA. TRBV12-2 is designated a pseudogene. This CDR3 contains 16 residues. This chain's CDR3 is CASRLGLGRVVEKLFF. The CDR3 DNA sequence: TGTGCAAGTCGCTTAGGTCTCGGCAGGGTAGTTGAAAAACTGTTTTTT.

This sequence joins TRBV3-1 (or the pseudogene TRBV3-2) and TRBJ2-5, with no clear D. The V gene's germline CDR1 is LGHDT and CDR2 YNNKEL (reference sequence). This CDR3 contains 12 residues. Trimming removed 6 bases from V and 6 bases from J, with 11 bases in between. CDR3 region: CASRLMGKTQYF. In nucleotides, the CDR3 is TGTGCCAGCAGACTTATGGGTAAGACCCAGTACTTC.